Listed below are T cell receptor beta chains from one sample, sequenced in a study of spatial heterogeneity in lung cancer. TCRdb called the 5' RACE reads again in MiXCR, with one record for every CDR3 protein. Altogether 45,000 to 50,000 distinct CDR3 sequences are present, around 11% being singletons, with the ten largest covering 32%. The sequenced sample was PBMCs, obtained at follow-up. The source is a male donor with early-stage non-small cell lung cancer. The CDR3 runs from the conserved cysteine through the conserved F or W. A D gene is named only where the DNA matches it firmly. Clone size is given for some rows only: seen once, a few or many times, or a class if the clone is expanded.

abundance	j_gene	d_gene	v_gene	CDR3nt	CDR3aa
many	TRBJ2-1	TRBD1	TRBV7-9	TGTGCCAGCAGCTTACGGGACAGGGTCGGGGGTCAGTTCTTC	CASSLRDRVGGQFF
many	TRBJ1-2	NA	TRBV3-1	TGTGCCAGCAGCCAAGGCGACAGCTATGGCTACACCTTC	CASSQGDSYGYTF
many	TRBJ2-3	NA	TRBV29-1	TGCAGCGTCGGTGGTCCCACAGATACGCAGTATTTT	CSVGGPTDTQYF
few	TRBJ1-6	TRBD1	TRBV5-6	TGTGCCAGCAGCCGTGGGACAGGTGATGAACCCCTCCACTTT	CASSRGTGDEPLHF
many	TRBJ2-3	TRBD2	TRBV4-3	TGCGCCAGCAGCCAGCAGCGGGGGTTAGATACGCAGTATTTT	CASSQQRGLDTQYF
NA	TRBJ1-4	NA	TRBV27	TGTGCCAGCAGTTTATCTCAGTCAAGGGCGGCTAATGAAAAACTGTTTTTT	CASSLSQSRAANEKLFF
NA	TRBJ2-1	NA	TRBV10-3	TGTGCCATCAGTGAGCTTAACAATGAGCAGTTCTTC	CAISELNNEQFF
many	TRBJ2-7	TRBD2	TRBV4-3	TGCGCCAGCAGCCAAGGAGCGGGACTAGCGGGAGGCGAGCAGTACTTC	CASSQGAGLAGGEQYF
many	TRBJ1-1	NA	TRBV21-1	TGTGCCAGCAGCTTGTACCGGGACAGCGCTATTGAAGCTTTCTTT	CASSLYRDSAIEAFF
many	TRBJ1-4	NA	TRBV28	TGTGCCAGCAGTTTCCTTACTTTCGGGAAGTTTGATGAAAAACTGTTTTTT	CASSFLTFGKFDEKLFF
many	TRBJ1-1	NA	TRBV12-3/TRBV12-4	TGTGCCAGCAGTTTATATGTAGCTGAAGCTTTCTTT	CASSLYVAEAFF
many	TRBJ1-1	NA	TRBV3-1	TGTGCCAGCAGCAAACAGGGCACTGAAGCTTTCTTT	CASSKQGTEAFF
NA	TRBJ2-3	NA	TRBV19	TGTGCCAGTGACCAAAAAGGGACAGATACGCAGTATTTT	CASDQKGTDTQYF
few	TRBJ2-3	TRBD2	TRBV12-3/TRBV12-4	TGTGCCAGCAGCTTCGCGAACAGACTAGCGGGAATGGGAGATACGCAGTATTTT	CASSFANRLAGMGDTQYF
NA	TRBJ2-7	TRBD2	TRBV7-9	TGTGCCAGCAGCCCACCTAGCGGGAGGGAAGAGCAGTACTTC	CASSPPSGREEQYF
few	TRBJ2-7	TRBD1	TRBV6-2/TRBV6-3	TGTGCCAGCAGTCGGACCGGGACAGGGGTACTCGAGCAGTACTTC	CASSRTGTGVLEQYF
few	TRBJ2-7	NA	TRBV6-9	TGTGCCAGCAGTTATGTTCGAGGGAGCTCTTACGAGCAGTACTTC	CASSYVRGSSYEQYF
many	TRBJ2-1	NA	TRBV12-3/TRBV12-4	TGTGCCAGCTCCCGGGGTATGGTTTACAATGAGCAGTTCTTC	CASSRGMVYNEQFF
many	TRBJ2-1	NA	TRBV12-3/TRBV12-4	TGTGCCAGCAGTTGGGTCGTGGGAAATGAGCAGTTCTTC	CASSWVVGNEQFF
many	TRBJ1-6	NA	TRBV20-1	TGCAGTGCCAGCTGGCGCTATAATTCACCCCTCCACTTT	CSASWRYNSPLHF
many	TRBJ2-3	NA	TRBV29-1	TGCAGCGTTTCGGGAGGGGGACAGGGCTTCGATACGCAGTATTTT	CSVSGGGQGFDTQYF
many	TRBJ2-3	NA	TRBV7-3	TGTGCCAGCAGCTTAACGTTGGTGCCCGACACAGATACGCAGTATTTT	CASSLTLVPDTDTQYF
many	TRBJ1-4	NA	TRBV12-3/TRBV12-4	TGTGCCAGCAGCCTCCATGCAACTAATGAAAAACTGTTTTTT	CASSLHATNEKLFF
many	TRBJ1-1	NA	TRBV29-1	TGCAGCGTTGAAGAAGCTTTCTTT	CSVEEAFF
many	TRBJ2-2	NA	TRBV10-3	TGTGCCATCAGTGAGAATCGGCAGAACACCGGGGAGCTGTTTTTT	CAISENRQNTGELFF
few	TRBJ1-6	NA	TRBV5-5	TGTGCCAGCAGCTCCCCCGGACCGACTAGGGATTCACCCCTCCACTTT	CASSSPGPTRDSPLHF
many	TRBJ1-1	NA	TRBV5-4	TGTGCCAGCAGCTTGGACACTGAAGCTTTCTTT	CASSLDTEAFF
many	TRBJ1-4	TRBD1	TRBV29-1	TGCAGCGTTGTATCCGGACAGGCAAATGAAAAACTGTTTTTT	CSVVSGQANEKLFF
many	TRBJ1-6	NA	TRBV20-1	TGCAGTGCTAGGTCGGAGTCACCCCTCCACTTT	CSARSESPLHF